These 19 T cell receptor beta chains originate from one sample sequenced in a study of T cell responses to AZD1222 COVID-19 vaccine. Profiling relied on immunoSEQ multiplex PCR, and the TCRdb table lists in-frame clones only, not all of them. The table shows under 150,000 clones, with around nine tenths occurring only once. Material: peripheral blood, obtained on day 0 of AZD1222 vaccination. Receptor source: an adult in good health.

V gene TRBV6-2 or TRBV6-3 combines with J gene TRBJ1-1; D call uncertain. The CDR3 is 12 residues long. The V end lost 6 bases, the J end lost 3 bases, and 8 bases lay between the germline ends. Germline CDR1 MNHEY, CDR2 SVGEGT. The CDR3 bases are TGTGCCAGCAGCCGCATTGACACTGAAGCTTTCTTT. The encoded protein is CASSRIDTEAFF.

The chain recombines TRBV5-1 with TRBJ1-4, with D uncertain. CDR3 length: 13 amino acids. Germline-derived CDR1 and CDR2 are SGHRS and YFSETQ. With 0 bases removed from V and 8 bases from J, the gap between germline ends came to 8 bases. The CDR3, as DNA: TGCGCCAGCAGCTTGGATCATTGGGAAAAACTGTTTTTT. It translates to CASSLDHWEKLFF.

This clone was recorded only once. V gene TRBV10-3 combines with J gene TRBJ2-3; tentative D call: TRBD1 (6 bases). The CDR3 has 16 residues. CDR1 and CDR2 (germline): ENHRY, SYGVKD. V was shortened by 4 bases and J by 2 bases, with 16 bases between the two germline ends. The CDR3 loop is CAISGTPGVYTDTQYF. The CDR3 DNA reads TGTGCCATCAGTGGGACTCCAGGGGTGTACACAGATACGCAGTATTTT.

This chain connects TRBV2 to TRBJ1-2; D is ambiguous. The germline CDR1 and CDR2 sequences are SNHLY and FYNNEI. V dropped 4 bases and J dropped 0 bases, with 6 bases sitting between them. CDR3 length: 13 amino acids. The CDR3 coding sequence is TGTGCCAGCAGTGTACAGCCTAACTATGGCTACACCTTC. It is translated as CASSVQPNYGYTF.

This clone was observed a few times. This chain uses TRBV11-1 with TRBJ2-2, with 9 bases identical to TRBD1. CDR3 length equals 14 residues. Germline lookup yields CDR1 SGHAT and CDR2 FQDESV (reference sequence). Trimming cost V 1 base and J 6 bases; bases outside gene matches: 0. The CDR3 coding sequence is TGTGCCAGCAGCTTAGGGACAGGGGCCGGGGAGCTGTTTTTT. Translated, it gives CASSLGTGAGELFF.

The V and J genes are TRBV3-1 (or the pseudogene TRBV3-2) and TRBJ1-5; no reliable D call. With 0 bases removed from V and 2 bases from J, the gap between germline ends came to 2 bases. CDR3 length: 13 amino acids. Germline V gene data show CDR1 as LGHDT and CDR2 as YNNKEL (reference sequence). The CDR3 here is CASSQDGNQPQHF. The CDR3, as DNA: TGTGCCAGCAGCCAAGACGGCAATCAGCCCCAGCATTTT.

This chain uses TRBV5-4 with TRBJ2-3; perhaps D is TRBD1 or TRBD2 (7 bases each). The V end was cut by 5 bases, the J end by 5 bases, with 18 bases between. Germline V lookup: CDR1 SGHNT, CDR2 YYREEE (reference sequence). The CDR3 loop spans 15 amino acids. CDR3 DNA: TGTGCCAGCAGGGGGGAGGGGGCACGAGAAGATACGCAGTATTTT. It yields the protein CASRGEGAREDTQYF. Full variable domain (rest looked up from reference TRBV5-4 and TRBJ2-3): ETGVTQSPTHLIKTRGQQVTLRCSSQSGHNTVSWYQQALGQGPQFIFQYYREEENGRGNFPPRFSGLQFPNYSSELNVNALELDDSALYLCASRGEGAREDTQYFGPGTRLTVL.

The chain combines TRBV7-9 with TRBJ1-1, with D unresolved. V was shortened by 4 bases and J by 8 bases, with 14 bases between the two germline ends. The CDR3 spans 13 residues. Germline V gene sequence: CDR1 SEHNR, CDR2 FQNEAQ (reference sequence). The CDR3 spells CASSSPAGEEAFF. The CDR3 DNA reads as TGTGCCAGCAGCTCGCCCGCCGGGGAGGAAGCTTTCTTT.

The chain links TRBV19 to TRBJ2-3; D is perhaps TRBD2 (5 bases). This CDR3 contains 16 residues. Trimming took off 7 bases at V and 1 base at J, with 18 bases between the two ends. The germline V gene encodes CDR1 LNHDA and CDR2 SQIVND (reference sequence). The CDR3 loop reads CASTPRRGGGTDTQYF. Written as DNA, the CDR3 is TGTGCCAGTACACCCAGGCGCGGAGGTGGCACAGATACGCAGTATTTT.

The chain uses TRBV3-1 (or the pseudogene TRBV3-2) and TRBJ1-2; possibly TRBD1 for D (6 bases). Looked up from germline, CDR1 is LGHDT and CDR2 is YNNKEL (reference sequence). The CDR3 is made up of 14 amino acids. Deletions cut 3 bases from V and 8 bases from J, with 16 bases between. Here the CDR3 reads CASSQEGTGWGYTF. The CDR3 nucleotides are TGTGCCAGCAGCCAGGAGGGCACAGGGTGGGGCTACACCTTC.

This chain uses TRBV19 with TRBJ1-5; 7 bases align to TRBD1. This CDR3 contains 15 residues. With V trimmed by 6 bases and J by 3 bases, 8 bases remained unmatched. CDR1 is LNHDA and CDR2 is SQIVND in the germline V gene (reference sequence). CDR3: CASRKQGIDNQPQHF. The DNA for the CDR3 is TGTGCCAGTAGAAAACAGGGGATCGACAATCAGCCCCAGCATTTT.

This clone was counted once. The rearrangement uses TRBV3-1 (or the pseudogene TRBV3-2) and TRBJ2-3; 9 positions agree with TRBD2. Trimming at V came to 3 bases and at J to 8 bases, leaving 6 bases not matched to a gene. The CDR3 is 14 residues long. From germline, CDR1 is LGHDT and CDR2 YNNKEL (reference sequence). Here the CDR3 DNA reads TGTGCCAGCAGCCAGGCGGGGGGGCGAGGTACGCAGTATTTT. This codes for CASSQAGGRGTQYF.

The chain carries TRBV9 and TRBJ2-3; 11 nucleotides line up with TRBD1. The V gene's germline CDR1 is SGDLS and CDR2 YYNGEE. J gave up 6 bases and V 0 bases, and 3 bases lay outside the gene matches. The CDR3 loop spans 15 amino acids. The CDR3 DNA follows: TGTGCCAGCAGCGTAGTGGGACAGGGGGGCGATACGCAGTATTTT. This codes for CASSVVGQGGDTQYF.

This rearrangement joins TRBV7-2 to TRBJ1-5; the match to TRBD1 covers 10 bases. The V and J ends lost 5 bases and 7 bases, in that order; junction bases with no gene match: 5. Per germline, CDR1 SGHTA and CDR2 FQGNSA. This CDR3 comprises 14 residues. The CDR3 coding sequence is TGTGCCAGCAGCACCGGACAGGGGGACCAGCCCCAGCATTTT. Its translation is CASSTGQGDQPQHF.

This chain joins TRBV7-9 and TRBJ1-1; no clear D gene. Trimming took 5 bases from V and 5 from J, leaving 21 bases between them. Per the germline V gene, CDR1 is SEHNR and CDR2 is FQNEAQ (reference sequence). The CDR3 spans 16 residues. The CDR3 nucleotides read TGTGCCAGCAGCACGCCGAGTGACCCCGGGAGGACTGAAGCTTTCTTT. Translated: CASSTPSDPGRTEAFF.

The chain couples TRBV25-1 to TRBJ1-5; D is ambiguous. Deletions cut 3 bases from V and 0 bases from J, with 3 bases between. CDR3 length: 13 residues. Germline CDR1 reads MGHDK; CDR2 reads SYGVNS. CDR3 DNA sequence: TGTGCCAGCAGTGACATTAGCAATCAGCCCCAGCATTTT. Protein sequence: CASSDISNQPQHF. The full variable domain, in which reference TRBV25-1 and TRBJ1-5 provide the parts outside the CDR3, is EADIYQTPRYLVIGTGKKITLECSQTMGHDKMYWYQQDPGMELHLIHYSYGVNSTEKGDLSSESTVSRIRTEHFPLTLESARPSHTSQYLCASSDISNQPQHFGDGTRLSIL.

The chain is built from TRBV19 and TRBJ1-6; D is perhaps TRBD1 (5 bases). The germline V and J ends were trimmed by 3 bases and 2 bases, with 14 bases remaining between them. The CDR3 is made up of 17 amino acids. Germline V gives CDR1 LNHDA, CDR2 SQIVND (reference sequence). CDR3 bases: TGTGCCAGTAGTATCCCAACAGGCGGAACCTATAATTCACCCCTCCACTTT. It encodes CASSIPTGGTYNSPLHF.

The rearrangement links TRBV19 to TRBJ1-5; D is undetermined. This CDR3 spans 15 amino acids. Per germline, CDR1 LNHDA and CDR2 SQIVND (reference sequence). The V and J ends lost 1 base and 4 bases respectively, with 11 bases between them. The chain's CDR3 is CASSIVRQLNQPQHF. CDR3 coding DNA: TGTGCCAGTAGTATAGTTCGGCAGCTTAATCAGCCCCAGCATTTT.

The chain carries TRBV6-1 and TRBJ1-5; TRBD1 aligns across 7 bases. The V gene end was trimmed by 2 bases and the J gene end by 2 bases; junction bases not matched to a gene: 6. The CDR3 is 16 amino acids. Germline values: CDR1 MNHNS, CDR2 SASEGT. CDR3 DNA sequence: TGTGCCAGCAGTGAAAGGAGGGGGCCCGGCAATCAGCCCCAGCATTTT. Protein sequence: CASSERRGPGNQPQHF.